The 16 T cell receptor beta chains listed next were all sequenced from one sample in a study of T cells in localized non-small cell lung cancer. Assay used: immunoSEQ multiplex PCR; TCRdb lists only in-frame clones, some missing. The sample lists about 36,000 clones, around 85% occurring once. The sequences come from peripheral blood, collected before any cancer treatment. The receptor set was obtained from a woman aged 35-70 years with stage I lung adenocarcinoma.

Written as DNA, the CDR3 is TGTGCCAGCAGCTTACGAAAGAGTGGGGCCAACGTCCTGACTTTC. Translation gives CASSLRKSGANVLTF. The genes are TRBV7-9 and TRBJ2-6; D not resolved. The CDR3 extends over 15 amino acids. Germline V gene sequence: CDR1 SEHNR, CDR2 FQNEAQ (reference sequence). Trimming removed 2 bases from V and 3 bases from J, with 8 bases in between.

The chain is built from TRBV18 and TRBJ1-2; tentative D call: TRBD1 (5 bases). Germline values: CDR1 KGHSH, CDR2 LQKENI. Between the trimmed V and J ends, which lost 1 base and 10 bases, there was a span of 13 bases. The CDR3 length is 13 residues. The CDR3 DNA is TGTGCCAGCTCACCACAGGGGATTCGGGTCTACACCTTC. It specifies CASSPQGIRVYTF.

The chain combines TRBV4-1 with TRBJ1-2, with a weak D call TRBD1 (6 bases). Germline CDR1 reads MGHRA; CDR2 reads YSYEKL. This CDR3 is 15 amino acids long. V lost 0 bases to trimming and J lost 6 bases, with 14 bases between them. The CDR3 DNA sequence: TGCGCCAGCAGCCAAGAGGGAACAGGGTATAATGGCTACACCTTC. Translation gives CASSQEGTGYNGYTF.

The rearrangement links TRBV29-1 to TRBJ2-3; D is ambiguous. The germline V and J ends were trimmed by 5 bases and 6 bases, with 6 bases remaining between them. The CDR3 is 10 amino acids. Per germline, CDR1 SQVTM and CDR2 ANQGSEA. The CDR3 reads CSVLGDTQYF. The CDR3 DNA sequence: TGCAGCGTTCTGGGGGATACGCAGTATTTT.

The chain employs TRBV4-2 and TRBJ2-3; no clear D. Germline CDR1 is LGHNA and CDR2 is YNFKEQ. Trimming took 4 bases from V and 0 from J, leaving 11 bases between them. This CDR3 spans 15 amino acids. CDR3 sequence reads: CASSPRDPSTDTQYF. The CDR3 bases are TGTGCCAGCAGCCCGCGAGACCCAAGCACAGATACGCAGTATTTT.

The genes are TRBV10-2 and TRBJ1-5; no definite D call. The germline CDR1 and CDR2 sequences are WSHSY and SAAADI. The CDR3 has 16 residues. With 0 bases removed from V and 1 base from J, the gap between germline ends came to 10 bases. For the CDR3, the DNA is TGCGCCAGCAGTGAGTCGCCTTCTTTCAGCAATCAGCCCCAGCATTTT. Residues: CASSESPSFSNQPQHF.

The chain couples TRBV18 to TRBJ1-1, with TRBD1 matching 9 bases. V trimming: 4 bases; J trimming: 3 bases; junction bases outside the gene matches: 9. This CDR3 comprises 16 residues. Germline CDR1 KGHSH, CDR2 LQKENI. CDR3 DNA: TGTGCCAGCTCACGGAATACAGGGGGCGCGGACACTGAAGCTTTCTTT. Translation gives CASSRNTGGADTEAFF.

The chain recombines TRBV18 with TRBJ1-1; 7 bases map to TRBD1. The CDR3 spans 20 residues. The J segment lost 0 bases and the V segment lost 0 bases, leaving 16 bases of the junction unmatched. Germline values: CDR1 KGHSH, CDR2 LQKENI. The CDR3 DNA reads TGTGCCAGCTCACCACCGGATTTTCTGACAGGGTGGCATATGAACACTGAAGCTTTCTTT. It codes for CASSPPDFLTGWHMNTEAFF.

The CDR3 DNA is TGTGCCAGCAGTTACAGGGTTGCGAACACTGAAGCTTTCTTT. Translating gives CASSYRVANTEAFF. The chain uses TRBV6-5 and TRBJ1-1; D uncertain. Trimming stripped 2 bases from V and 1 base from J, with 8 bases between. The CDR3 is 14 amino acids. In germline, CDR1 is MNHEY, CDR2 SVGAGI.

This clone came up once. The chain links TRBV21-1 to TRBJ2-7; the table assigns TRBD1, which was not confirmed against the DNA. TRBV21-1 has pseudogene status. The CDR3 is made up of 15 amino acids. As DNA, the CDR3 is TGTGCCAGCAGCAAAAGGGGGACAGCGAACTACGAGCAGTACTTC. Protein: CASSKRGTANYEQYF.

The chain is built from TRBV7-3 and TRBJ2-7; tentative D call: TRBD2 (5 bases). The CDR3 length is 15 residues. CDR1 is SGHTA, CDR2 FQGTGA, per germline. Trimming stripped 4 bases from V and 0 bases from J, with 13 bases between. CDR3 sequence (DNA): TGTGCCAGCAGCTCCCCCGCCCGGGACTCCTACGAGCAGTACTTC. It encodes CASSSPARDSYEQYF.

The chain combines TRBV10-3 with TRBJ1-1, with D unclear. V lost 5 bases, J lost 5 bases, and 6 bases lay in between. The CDR3 totals 11 residues. Germline V gene data show CDR1 as ENHRY and CDR2 as SYGVKD. For the CDR3, the DNA is TGTGCCATCAGTTTTAGGACTGAAGCTTTCTTT. This encodes CAISFRTEAFF.

The chain's CDR3 is CASTSQTTGFNEKLFF. CDR3 coding DNA: TGTGCCAGCACCTCCCAGACCACAGGATTTAATGAAAAACTGTTTTTT. The chain employs TRBV11-3 and TRBJ1-4, with D tentatively TRBD1 (5 bases). Between the trimmed V and J ends, which lost 7 bases and 4 bases, there was a span of 19 bases. The CDR3 is made up of 16 amino acids. Germline CDR1 and CDR2: SGHNT and YENEEA.

The V gene is TRBV13, the J gene TRBJ1-2; 9 bases are a match to TRBD1. Germline CDR1 reads PRHDT; CDR2 reads FYEKMQ (reference sequence). The CDR3 runs to 16 residues. Trimming removed 4 bases from V and 7 bases from J; junction bases left unmatched: 13. CDR3 protein: CASSSTPGQGLFGYTF. CDR3 nucleotide sequence: TGTGCCAGCAGCTCAACCCCGGGACAGGGCTTGTTTGGCTACACCTTC.

This rearrangement joins TRBV7-9 to TRBJ2-5; D gene unclear. This CDR3 is 11 amino acids long. Germline V gene data show CDR1 as SEHNR and CDR2 as FQNEAQ (reference sequence). V gave up 0 bases and J gave up 10 bases, with 6 bases separating them. The CDR3 region has the DNA TGTGCCAGCAGCTTAGCGTCCTTCCAGTACTTC. This gives the protein CASSLASFQYF.

This chain uses TRBV7-2 with TRBJ2-1; TRBD2 matches at 13 bases. This CDR3 region has 14 residues. Germline V lookup: CDR1 SGHTA, CDR2 FQGNSA. J was trimmed by 12 bases and V by 8 bases; bases with no gene match: 10. CDR3 residues: CASHRTSGGVLQFF. The DNA for the CDR3 is TGTGCCAGCCACCGCACTAGCGGGGGGGTTTTGCAGTTCTTC. Looking up the rest from reference TRBV7-2 and TRBJ2-1 gives the full variable domain: GAGVSQSPSNKVTEKGKDVELRCDPISGHTALYWYRQSLGQGLEFLIYFQGNSAPDKSGLPSDRFSAERTGGSVSTLTIQRTQQEDSAVYLCASHRTSGGVLQFFGPGTRLTVL.